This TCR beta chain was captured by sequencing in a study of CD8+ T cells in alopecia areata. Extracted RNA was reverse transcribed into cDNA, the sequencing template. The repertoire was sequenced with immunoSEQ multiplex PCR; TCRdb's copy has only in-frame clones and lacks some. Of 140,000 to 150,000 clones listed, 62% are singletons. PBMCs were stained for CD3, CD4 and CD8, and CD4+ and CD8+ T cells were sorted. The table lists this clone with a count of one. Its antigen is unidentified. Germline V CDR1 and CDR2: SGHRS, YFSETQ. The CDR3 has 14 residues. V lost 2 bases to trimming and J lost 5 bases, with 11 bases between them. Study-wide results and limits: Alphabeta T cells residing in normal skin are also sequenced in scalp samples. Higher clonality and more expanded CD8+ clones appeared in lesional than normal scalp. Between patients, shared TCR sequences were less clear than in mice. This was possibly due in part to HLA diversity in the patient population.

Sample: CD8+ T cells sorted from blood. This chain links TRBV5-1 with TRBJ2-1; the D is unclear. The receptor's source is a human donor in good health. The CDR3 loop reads CASSFWGIDNEQFF. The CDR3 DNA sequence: TGCGCCAGCAGCTTTTGGGGTATAGACAATGAGCAGTTCTTC. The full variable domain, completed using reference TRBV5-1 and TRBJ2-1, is KAGVTQTPRYLIKTRGQQVTLSCSPISGHRSVSWYQQTPGQGLQFLFEYFSETQRNKGNFPGRFSGRQFSNSRSEMNVSTLELGDSALYLCASSFWGIDNEQFFGPGTRLTVL.